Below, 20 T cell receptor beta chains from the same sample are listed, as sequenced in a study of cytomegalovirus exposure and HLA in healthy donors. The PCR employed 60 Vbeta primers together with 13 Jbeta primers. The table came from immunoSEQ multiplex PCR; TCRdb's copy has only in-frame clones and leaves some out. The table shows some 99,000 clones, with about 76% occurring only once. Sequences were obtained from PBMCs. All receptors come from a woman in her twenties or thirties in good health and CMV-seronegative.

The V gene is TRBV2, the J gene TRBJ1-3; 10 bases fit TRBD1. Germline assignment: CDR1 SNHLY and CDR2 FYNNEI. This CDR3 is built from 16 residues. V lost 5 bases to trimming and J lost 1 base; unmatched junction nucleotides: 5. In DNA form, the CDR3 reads TGTGCCAGCAGTAAGGACAGGGGGAGTTCTGGAAACACCATATATTTT. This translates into CASSKDRGSSGNTIYF.

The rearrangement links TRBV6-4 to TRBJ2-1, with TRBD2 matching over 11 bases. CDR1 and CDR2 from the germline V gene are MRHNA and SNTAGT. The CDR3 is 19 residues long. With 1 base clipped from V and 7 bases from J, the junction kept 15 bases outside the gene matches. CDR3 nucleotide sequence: TGTGCCAGCAGTGACTTCCTAGCGCCCCTAGCGGGAGGTTTGAATGAGCAGTTCTTC. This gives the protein CASSDFLAPLAGGLNEQFF.

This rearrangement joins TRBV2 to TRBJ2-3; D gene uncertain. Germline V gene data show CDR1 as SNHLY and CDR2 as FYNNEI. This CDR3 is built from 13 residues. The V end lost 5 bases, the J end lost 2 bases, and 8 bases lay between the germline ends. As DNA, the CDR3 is TGTGCCAGCAGTCGTATCTTCACAGATACGCAGTATTTT. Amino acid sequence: CASSRIFTDTQYF.

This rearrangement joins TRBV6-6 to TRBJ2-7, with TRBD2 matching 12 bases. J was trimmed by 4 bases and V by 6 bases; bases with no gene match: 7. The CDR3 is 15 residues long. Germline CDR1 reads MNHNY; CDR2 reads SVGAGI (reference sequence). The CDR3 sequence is CASSPLAGGGYEQYF. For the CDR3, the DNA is TGTGCCAGCAGCCCTCTAGCGGGAGGGGGATACGAGCAGTACTTC.

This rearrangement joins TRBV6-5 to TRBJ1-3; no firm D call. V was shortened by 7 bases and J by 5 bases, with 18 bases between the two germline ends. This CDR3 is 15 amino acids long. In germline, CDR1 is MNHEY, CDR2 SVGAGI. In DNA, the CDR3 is TGTGCCAGCAACCGAGACCCGGACGGGAGAAACACCATATATTTT. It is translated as CASNRDPDGRNTIYF.

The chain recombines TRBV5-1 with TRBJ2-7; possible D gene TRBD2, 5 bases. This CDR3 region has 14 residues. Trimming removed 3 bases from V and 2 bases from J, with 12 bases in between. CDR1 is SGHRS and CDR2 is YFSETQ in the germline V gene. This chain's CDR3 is CASSYAGLPYEQYF. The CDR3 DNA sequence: TGCGCCAGCAGCTACGCCGGACTTCCCTACGAGCAGTACTTC.

CDR3 DNA sequence: TGCGCCAGCAGCTTGCGATCCTCTAACTATGGCTACACCTTC. Amino acid sequence: CASSLRSSNYGYTF. V and J are TRBV4-1 and TRBJ1-2, with D unresolved. The CDR3 totals 14 residues. V lost 5 bases, J lost 0 bases, and 10 bases lay in between. The germline V gene has CDR1 MGHRA and CDR2 YSYEKL.

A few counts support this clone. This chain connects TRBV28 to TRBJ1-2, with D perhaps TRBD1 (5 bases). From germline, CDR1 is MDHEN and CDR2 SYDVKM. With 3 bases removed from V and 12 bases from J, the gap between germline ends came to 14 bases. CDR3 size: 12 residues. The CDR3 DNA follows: TGTGCCAGCAGTTTGCAGGGAAAGGATAACACCTTC. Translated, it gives CASSLQGKDNTF.

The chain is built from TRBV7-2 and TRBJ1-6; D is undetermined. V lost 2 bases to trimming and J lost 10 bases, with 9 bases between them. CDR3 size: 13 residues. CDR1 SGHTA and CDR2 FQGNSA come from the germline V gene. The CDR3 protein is CASSLQEGSPLHF. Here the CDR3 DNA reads TGTGCCAGCAGCTTACAGGAGGGATCACCCCTCCACTTT. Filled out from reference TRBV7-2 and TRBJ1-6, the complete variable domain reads GAGVSQSPSNKVTEKGKDVELRCDPISGHTALYWYRQSLGQGLEFLIYFQGNSAPDKSGLPSDRFSAERTGGSVSTLTIQRTQQEDSAVYLCASSLQEGSPLHFGNGTRLTVT.

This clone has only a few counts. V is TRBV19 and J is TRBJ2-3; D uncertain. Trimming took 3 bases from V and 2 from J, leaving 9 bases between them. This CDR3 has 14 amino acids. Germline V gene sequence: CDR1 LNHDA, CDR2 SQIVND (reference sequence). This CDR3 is CASSIRSPTDTQYF. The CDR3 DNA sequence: TGTGCCAGTAGTATTCGTAGTCCCACAGATACGCAGTATTTT.

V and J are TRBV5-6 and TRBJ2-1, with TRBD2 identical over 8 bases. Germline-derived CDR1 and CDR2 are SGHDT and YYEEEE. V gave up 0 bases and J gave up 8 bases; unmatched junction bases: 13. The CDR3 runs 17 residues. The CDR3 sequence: CASSLAKGTSISHEQFF. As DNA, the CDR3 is TGTGCCAGCAGCTTGGCCAAGGGGACTAGTATTTCCCATGAGCAGTTCTTC.

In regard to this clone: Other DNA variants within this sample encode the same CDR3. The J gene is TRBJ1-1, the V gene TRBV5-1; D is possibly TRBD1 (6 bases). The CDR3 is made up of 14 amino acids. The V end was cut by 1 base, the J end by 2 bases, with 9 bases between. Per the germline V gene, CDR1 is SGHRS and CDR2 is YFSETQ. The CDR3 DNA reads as TGCGCCAGCAGCTTGTTACAGGGAAACACTGAAGCTTTCTTT. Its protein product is CASSLLQGNTEAFF.

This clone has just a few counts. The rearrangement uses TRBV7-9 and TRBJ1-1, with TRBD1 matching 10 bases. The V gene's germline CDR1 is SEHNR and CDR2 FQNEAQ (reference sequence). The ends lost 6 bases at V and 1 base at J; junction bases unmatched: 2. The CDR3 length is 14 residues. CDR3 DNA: TGTGCCAGCAGGTGGACAGGGGGGAACACTGAAGCTTTCTTT. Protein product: CASRWTGGNTEAFF.

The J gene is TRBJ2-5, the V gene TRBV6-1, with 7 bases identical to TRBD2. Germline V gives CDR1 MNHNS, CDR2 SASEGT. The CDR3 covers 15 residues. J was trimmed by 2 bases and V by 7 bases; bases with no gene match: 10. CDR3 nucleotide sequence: TGTGCCAGCATTAGGACTAGGGTTGTTCAAGAGACCCAGTACTTC. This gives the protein CASIRTRVVQETQYF.

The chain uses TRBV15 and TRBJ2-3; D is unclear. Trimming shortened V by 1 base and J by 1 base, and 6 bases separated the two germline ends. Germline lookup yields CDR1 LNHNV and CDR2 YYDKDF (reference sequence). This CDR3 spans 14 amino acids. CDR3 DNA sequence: TGTGCCACCAGCAGAGGGGCAGGCACAGATACGCAGTATTTT. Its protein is CATSRGAGTDTQYF.

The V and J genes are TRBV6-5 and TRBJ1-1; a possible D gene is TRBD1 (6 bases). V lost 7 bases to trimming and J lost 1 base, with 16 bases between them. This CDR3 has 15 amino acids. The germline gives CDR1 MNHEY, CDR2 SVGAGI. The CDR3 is CASNNRLRGNTEAFF. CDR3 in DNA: TGTGCCAGCAACAACCGGCTCAGGGGGAACACTGAAGCTTTCTTT.

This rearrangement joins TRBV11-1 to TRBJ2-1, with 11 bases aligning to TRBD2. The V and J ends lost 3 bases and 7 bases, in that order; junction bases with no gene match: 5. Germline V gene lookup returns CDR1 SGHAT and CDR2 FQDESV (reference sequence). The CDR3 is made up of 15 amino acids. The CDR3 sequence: CASSFETSGTNEQFF. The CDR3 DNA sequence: TGTGCCAGCAGCTTCGAGACTAGCGGGACTAATGAGCAGTTCTTC.

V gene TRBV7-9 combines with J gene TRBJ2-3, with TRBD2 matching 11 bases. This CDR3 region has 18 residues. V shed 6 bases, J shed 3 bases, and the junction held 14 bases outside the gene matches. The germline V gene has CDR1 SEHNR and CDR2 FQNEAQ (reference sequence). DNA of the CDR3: TGTGCCAGCAGTTTTGACAATCCGGGACTAGCGGCTACAGATACGCAGTATTTT. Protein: CASSFDNPGLAATDTQYF.

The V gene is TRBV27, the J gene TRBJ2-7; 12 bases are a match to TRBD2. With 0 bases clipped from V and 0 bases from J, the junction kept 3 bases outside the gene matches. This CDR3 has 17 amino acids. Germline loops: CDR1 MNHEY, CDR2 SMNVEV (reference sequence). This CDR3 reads CASSLSLAGGGSYEQYF. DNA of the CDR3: TGTGCCAGCAGTTTATCTCTAGCGGGAGGGGGCTCCTACGAGCAGTACTTC.

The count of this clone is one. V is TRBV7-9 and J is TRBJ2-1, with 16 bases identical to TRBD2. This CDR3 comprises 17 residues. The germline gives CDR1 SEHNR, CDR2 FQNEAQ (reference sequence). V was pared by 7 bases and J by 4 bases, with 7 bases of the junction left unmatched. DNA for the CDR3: TGTGCCAGCACCTTGGGGACTAGCGGGAGGGATTACAATGAGCAGTTCTTC. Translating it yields CASTLGTSGRDYNEQFF. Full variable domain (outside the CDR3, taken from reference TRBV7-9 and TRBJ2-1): DTGVSQNPRHKITKRGQNVTFRCDPISEHNRLYWYRQTLGQGPEFLTYFQNEAQLEKSRLLSDRFSAERPKGSFSTLEIQRTEQGDSAMYLCASTLGTSGRDYNEQFFGPGTRLTVL.